This is a list of T cell receptor beta chains from one sample in a study of cytomegalovirus exposure and HLA in healthy donors. Method: immunoSEQ multiplex PCR; TCRdb's copy keeps in-frame clones and lacks some. The sample lists under 200,000 clones; approximately 71% were seen once. What was sequenced was PBMCs. The receptors were gathered from a woman in her late teens or twenties in good health and CMV-seropositive. Both conserved end residues are part of each CDR3. The D gene is left open where the match is weak. Size is omitted from some rows. Given values are once, few, many or a class for expanded clones.

CASSYPLAQPQHF	TGTGCCAGCAGTTACCCGTTGGCCCAGCCCCAGCATTTT	TRBV6-5	TRBJ1-5	13	.	once
CASSSLGGYRRNYEQYF	TGTGCCAGCAGTTCCCTCGGGGGGTACCGGCGGAATTACGAGCAGTACTTC	TRBV28	TRBJ2-7	17	TRBD2	.
CASRGAGGYEQYF	TGTGCCAGCAGAGGGGCCGGGGGGTACGAGCAGTACTTC	TRBV27	TRBJ2-7	13	TRBD2	.
CASSPGTSGTGELFF	TGCGCCAGCTCGCCCGGGACTAGTGGAACCGGGGAGCTGTTTTTT	TRBV5-1	TRBJ2-2	15	TRBD2	.
CASSEERTANYGYTF	TGTGCCAGCAGTGAAGAACGGACAGCTAACTATGGCTACACCTTC	TRBV2	TRBJ1-2	15	.	.
CASRPQGLVYEQYF	TGTGCCAGCAGACCACAGGGGCTCGTTTACGAGCAGTACTTC	TRBV2	TRBJ2-7	14	TRBD1	.
CASSQDRAPTYEQYF	TGCGCCAGCAGCCAAGATCGAGCGCCTACCTACGAGCAGTACTTC	TRBV4-1	TRBJ2-7	15	.	.
CASSQDRGGGIQYF	TGCGCCAGCAGCCAGGACCGCGGGGGGGGCATTCAGTACTTC	TRBV4-3	TRBJ2-4	14	TRBD2	.
CASSIRPGLNQPQHF	TGTGCCAGTAGTATACGCCCGGGATTAAATCAGCCCCAGCATTTT	TRBV19	TRBJ1-5	15	.	.
CASSHRQGFIFPETQYF	TGCGCCAGCAGCCATAGACAGGGTTTCATATTTCCGGAGACCCAGTACTTC	TRBV4-1	TRBJ2-5	17	TRBD1	once